This T cell receptor beta chain was sequenced in a study of cytomegalovirus exposure and HLA in healthy donors (dated 2017 in TCRdb). In the study overall: An earlier analysis of roughly 500 of the donors reported about 290 Gb of sequence data and some 120 million unique TCR beta sequences from about 179 million T cells. A later analysis re-analyzed previously published TCR beta repertoires from 660 or so donors and added high-resolution HLA genotyping to study TCR occurrence patterns. The number of donors typed differed by locus, with roughly 629-640 for A, B, C, DRB1 and DQB1, around 500 for DQA1, about 610 for DPA1, and around 460 for DPB1. Among the approximately 430 genotyped donors, around 81% belonged to the genetic ancestry cluster associated with self-reported Caucasian donors. A later genetic analysis took genome-wide SNP genotypes for about three fifths of the roughly 700 donors and used that subset as a discovery cohort. The study profiled the T cell repertoires of approximately 700 subjects by immunosequencing and related them to cytomegalovirus serostatus. Donor age, sex, ethnicity and CMV serostatus were collected together with the repertoire data. Besides the first cohort of 666 subjects, a separate validation cohort made up of some 110 different subjects was used. In an earlier analysis of several hundred of the donors, high-throughput TCR beta sequencing was used to judge whether each TCR beta V gene segment behaved as functional or pseudogenic. An early release that covered fewer than 800 HLA-typed donors contained about 300 gigabases of sequencing data and roughly 84 million unique TCR sequences. Among about 370 genotyped donors of the cohort, an average of approximately 240,000 unique TCR beta nucleotide sequences was sequenced per donor, of which 15% to 20% were non-productive. Every discovery cohort repertoire had been produced on one sequencing platform. Because of strong linkage in the cohort, roughly five DR-DQ haplotypes were treated as single units for association and clustering. High-throughput TCR immunosequencing, statistical association of individual TCRs with disease status, and machine learning were combined to predict cytomegalovirus infection status. Class I and class II HLA loci were covered by the typing at four-digit resolution. The study was designed to test whether signatures of past pathogen exposure could be identified by cataloging public T cell receptors. Rather than drawing on any new phenotypic data, the later analysis identified candidate immune exposures from TCR beta sequences and the way those sequences occurred across donors.

The germline V gene gives CDR1 as SGHTA and CDR2 as FQGNSA. V drops 3 bases and J drops 2 bases, leaving 10 bases in between. The CDR3 goes from the cysteine to the phenylalanine over 14 residues. CDR3 DNA is the only sequence kept; it has 42 bases, read in frame from the first base. The method was the immunoSEQ multiplex PCR assay. A mixture of 60 forward primers for TCR Vbeta segments and 13 reverse primers for TCR Jbeta segments was used in the multiplex PCR. Amplification of the CDR3 region of rearranged TCR beta genes was performed with a multiplex PCR assay on genomic DNA. On the Illumina HiSeq System, the amplified TCR beta libraries were sequenced as 87-base-pair reads. Per the source publication's procedure: Across the 600 to 700 repertoires, a later analysis counted some 81 million unique TCR beta chains, 9.5 million to 13 million of which were shared by at least two donors. A nearest-neighbor algorithm error-corrected the raw reads and collapsed the reads into unique sequences, merging closely related sequences to remove PCR and sequencing errors. V, D and J gene segments were assigned by aligning CDR3 sequences to IMGT reference sequences. Each retained sequence needed at least a six-nucleotide match to both a V gene segment and a J gene segment. A rearrangement counted as productive if the CDR3 had no stop codons and remained in frame with V and J, and every other rearrangement counted as non-productive. CDR3 was defined by IMGT convention, running from the second conserved V-encoded cysteine to the conserved J-encoded phenylalanine. In an earlier analysis of 500 to 650 of the donors, sequences lacking an unambiguous match to a single V gene segment were excluded. In an earlier analysis of approximately 590 of the donors, V segments were called functional above 56.7% productive rearrangements and were called segregating when the between-donor standard deviation exceeded 5%. A statistical classification framework was built to diagnose cytomegalovirus status from the catalog of TCR beta chain sequences. In a later analysis, V and J genes were assigned by comparing TCR nucleotide sequences against IMGT/GENE-DB human TR gene sequences. Using the TCRdist pipeline, a later analysis assigned CDR3 sequences along with most-parsimonious VDJ recombination scenarios. In a later analysis, each TCR beta chain was defined by its CDR3 amino acid sequence together with its V-gene family, and reads lacking a unique V-gene family were excluded. In a later analysis, 450 to 600 highly shared, low-generation-probability nucleotide sequences were removed to address suspected cross-contamination and a sequencing artifact. In a later analysis, a clonal expansion index was calculated for each public chain from normalized within-repertoire ranks of inferred template counts. A later analysis computed generation probabilities with a VDJ recombination model fitted to out-of-frame rearrangements, and checked the results against IGoR. In a later analysis, TCR-TCR, TCR-HLA and TCR-CMV co-occurrence was scored with hypergeometric tests, and a repertoire-size bias correction was applied to TCR pairs. A later analysis estimated false discovery rates by permuting HLA or CMV assignments 20 times. A later analysis grouped co-occurring TCRs with DBSCAN, adding TCRdist sequence similarity when clustering within HLA-allele-positive subsets. Repertoires with fewer than 30,000 or more than 120,000 public chains, plus five repertoires with anomalous nucleotide sharing, were excluded from co-occurrence clustering. TCRdb's version of the immuneACCESS table is confined to in-frame rearrangements and falls short of the full clone set. An unresolved V gene accounts for under half of the shortfall where checked; the remainder is of unknown origin. V, J and clone size are those of that table, while D and trimming were read from the DNA. Within this sample are 140,000 or so clones, with more than 60% of them counted one time only. The ten most abundant clones make up under 7.5% of the sample.

Results the study describes overall, beyond this receptor: A cluster of highly shared sequence variants was judged likely to be a technical artifact of the sequencing pipeline. In the study, some 180 TCR beta chains were listed as associated with cytomegalovirus. A later analysis found that HLA-associated TCR beta chains were more clonally expanded and had lower generation probabilities than equally common non-associated chains. In a later analysis, the rate of TCR association differed among HLA loci, with DRB1 alleles having the most associated TCRs and HLA-C alleles having the fewest. In an earlier analysis of over 550 of the donors, most TCR beta V segments were observed in productive rearrangements about 87% or about 30% of the time, broadly matching IMGT annotations. Correlated functional status among segregating V segments might reflect linkage disequilibrium, but an unknown experimental factor could not be ruled out. According to the authors, the approach could potentially be generalized to other disease states and immunological phenotypes. The only immune exposure information available for the cohort was CMV serostatus. Because HLA typing was missing for some donors at each locus, association tests included only the typed subset. Sequencing depth was assumed to be roughly uniform across donors in the presence/absence analyses, though that assumption may not hold. Because the 87-base-pair reads could not distinguish some IMGT-functional V segments, including TRBV6-2 and TRBV6-3, those segments were excluded. A few of the identified cytomegalovirus-associated TCR beta chains were confirmed in vitro to be specific for cytomegalovirus antigens. The earlier analysis of 587 of the donors excluded fewer than 20 rarely observed V segments, including chromosome 9 orphons, because counts were too low. When HLA alleles, especially DR and DQ, strongly co-occurred, TCR associations were difficult to assign to individual alleles. A later analysis found that most CMV-associated TCR beta chains appeared HLA-restricted, with HLA associations seemingly driven largely by CMV exposure. A further reported finding was that TCR beta sequences accurately predicted the HLA-A and HLA-B alleles for most subjects in the first cohort. According to a later genetic analysis, donors in an Asian-associated ancestry cluster had fewer N-insertions in productive TCRs than the approximately 650-donor mean. Several of the top co-occurrence clusters appeared to be linked to parvovirus B19, influenza, CMV and Epstein-Barr virus, according to a later analysis. An association between a missense DCLRE1C variant and V-gene and J-gene trimming of TCR beta chains was found in a later genetic analysis and replicated in an independent cohort. Specific HLA alleles were associated with some 15,000 TCR beta sequences at a false discovery rate of 0.05 in a later analysis. Cytomegalovirus status was reported to be diagnosed by the classifier with high specificity and sensitivity in both the original and validation cohorts. Most TCR sequences were observed very rarely across donors, whereas some public TCRs were present in many individuals. In this cohort, only TCR beta chains were sequenced, and detectable features were limited by the absence of alpha or paired-chain data.

Turning to this clone: Its specific antigen is unknown. No much larger clonotype is one base removed from it; base qualities were not supplied.

In total, over 600 healthy bone marrow donors made up the cohort. At the time of sampling, every cohort member was nominally healthy, though immune exposures that went unrecorded were likely present. The donor tested CMV seronegative, placing the donor among the 350 or so seronegative members of the cohort. Every donor gave a peripheral blood sample, and the peripheral blood mononuclear cells from that sample were used for TCR beta sequencing. Genomic DNA extraction from the blood cell samples was performed with the Qiagen DNeasy Blood Extraction Kit. The sequence came from a woman aged 55-70 years in good health and CMV-seronegative. The chain links TRBV7-2 with TRBJ2-5; a tentative D call is TRBD1 (5 bases match). Material: PBMCs. In nucleotide form, the sequence is TGTGCCAGCAGCTTGTCCGCAGGGCAAGAGACCCAGTACTTC. Its protein product is CASSLSAGQETQYF.